These 5 T cell receptor beta chains came from one sample sequenced in a study of T cell repertoires in cytomegalovirus infection. TCRdb passed the reads through MiXCR, listing each CDR3 protein once. This sample carries some 110,000 distinct CDR3 sequences, around 9.1% of them seen once, and the ten largest clones take approximately 30%. These TCRs' antigens remain unknown. The sequencing sample was made of PBMCs, sequenced either directly or after in vitro stimulation (not recorded which). These receptors all stem from a human donor in good health (CMV status not recorded). Some clones in this sample may be carry-over from other donors' samples.

This clonotype was seen ten or more times. V is TRBV7-2 and J is TRBJ2-3, with D tentatively TRBD1 or TRBD2 (6 bases each). Trimming cost V 2 bases and J 5 bases, with 17 bases left between them. The germline V gene encodes CDR1 SGHTA and CDR2 FQGNSA. CDR3 length: 16 amino acids. The CDR3 here is CASSLMGARDKDTQYF. The CDR3 bases are TGTGCCAGCAGCTTAATGGGGGCGCGGGACAAAGATACGCAGTATTTT. Filled out from reference TRBV7-2 and TRBJ2-3, the complete variable domain reads GAGVSQSPSNKVTEKGKDVELRCDPISGHTALYWYRQSLGQGLEFLIYFQGNSAPDKSGLPSDRFSAERTGGSVSTLTIQRTQQEDSAVYLCASSLMGARDKDTQYFGPGTRLTVL.

There are many counts of this clonotype. The chain links TRBV27 to TRBJ1-6; tentatively, D is TRBD1 (6 bases). Germline loops: CDR1 MNHEY, CDR2 SMNVEV (reference sequence). The CDR3 has 15 residues. V lost 3 bases and J lost 7, with 13 bases in between. Written as DNA, the CDR3 is TGTGCCAGCAGTTTGCAGGGGCAGGGGAATTCACCCCTCCACTTT. Translation: CASSLQGQGNSPLHF.

This clonotype occurred many times. The chain couples TRBV14 to TRBJ1-1; D not resolved. Trimming removed 4 bases from V and 1 base from J, with 10 bases in between. The CDR3 has 14 amino acids. Germline V gene lookup returns CDR1 SGHDN and CDR2 FVKESK. CDR3 nucleotide sequence: TGTGCCAGCAGCCCTCTGGGTTCGAACACTGAAGCTTTCTTT. Its protein product is CASSPLGSNTEAFF.

This clonotype was recorded at least ten times. The rearrangement links TRBV7-2 to TRBJ1-3; 7 bases are shared with TRBD1. V shed 4 bases and J 0 bases; nucleotides not matched to a gene: 3. The CDR3 loop spans 15 amino acids. Germline CDR1 reads SGHTA; CDR2 reads FQGNSA. CDR3 nucleotides: TGTGCCAGCAGCTCGGGACAGATCTCTGGAAACACCATATATTTT. It yields the protein CASSSGQISGNTIYF.

The chain carries TRBV11-2 and TRBJ1-6; D gene uncertain. Trimming pared 1 base from V and 5 bases from J, leaving 12 bases between. Germline loops: CDR1 SGHAT, CDR2 FQNNGV. The CDR3 spans 16 residues. In DNA, the CDR3 is TGTGCCAGCAGCTTAGTCCAGGTCGCTAATAATTCACCCCTCCACTTT. Translated, it gives CASSLVQVANNSPLHF.